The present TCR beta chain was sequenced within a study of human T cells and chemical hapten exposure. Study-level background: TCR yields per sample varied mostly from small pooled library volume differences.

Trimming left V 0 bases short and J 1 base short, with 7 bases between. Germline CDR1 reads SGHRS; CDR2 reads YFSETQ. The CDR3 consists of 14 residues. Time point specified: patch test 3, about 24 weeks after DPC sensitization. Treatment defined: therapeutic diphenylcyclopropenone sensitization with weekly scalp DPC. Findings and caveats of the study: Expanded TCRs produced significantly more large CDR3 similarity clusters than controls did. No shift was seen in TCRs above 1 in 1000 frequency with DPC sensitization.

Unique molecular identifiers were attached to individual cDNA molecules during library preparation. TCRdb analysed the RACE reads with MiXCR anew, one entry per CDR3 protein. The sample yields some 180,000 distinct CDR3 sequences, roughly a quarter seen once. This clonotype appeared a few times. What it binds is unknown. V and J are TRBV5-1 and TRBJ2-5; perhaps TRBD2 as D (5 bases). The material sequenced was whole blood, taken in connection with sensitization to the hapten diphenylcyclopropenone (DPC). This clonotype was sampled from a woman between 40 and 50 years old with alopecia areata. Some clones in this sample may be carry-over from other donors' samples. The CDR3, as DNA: TGCGCCAGCAGCTTGGGGGCGGGCCAAGAGACCCAGTACTTC. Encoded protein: CASSLGAGQETQYF. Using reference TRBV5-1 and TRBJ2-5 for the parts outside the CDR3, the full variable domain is KAGVTQTPRYLIKTRGQQVTLSCSPISGHRSVSWYQQTPGQGLQFLFEYFSETQRNKGNFPGRFSGRQFSNSRSEMNVSTLELGDSALYLCASSLGAGQETQYFGPGTRLLVL.